In its sample, the clone carrying this T cell receptor (beta chain) was seen once. J gave up 5 bases and V 9 bases, and 20 bases lay outside the gene matches. The V gene's germline CDR1 is LNHNV and CDR2 YYDKDF (reference sequence). This CDR3 has 18 amino acids. Seattle patients were enrolled while actively infected and followed longitudinally. Measured with immunoSEQ multiplex PCR; TCRdb has only the in-frame clones, and not every one. The sample shows around 300,000 clones, 91% of them seen only once. The source of the sample is a study of blood T cell repertoires in COVID-19. This chain uses TRBV15 with TRBJ2-3; the match to TRBD2 covers 10 bases. This sequence originates from a woman in her 30s with COVID-19, enrolled during active disease. The sample was peripheral blood. The CDR3 DNA reads TGTGCCACGGCTGGCCGTCTAGCGGGAGTCGGTTACCAAGATACGCAGTATTTT. Translating it yields CATAGRLAGVGYQDTQYF.